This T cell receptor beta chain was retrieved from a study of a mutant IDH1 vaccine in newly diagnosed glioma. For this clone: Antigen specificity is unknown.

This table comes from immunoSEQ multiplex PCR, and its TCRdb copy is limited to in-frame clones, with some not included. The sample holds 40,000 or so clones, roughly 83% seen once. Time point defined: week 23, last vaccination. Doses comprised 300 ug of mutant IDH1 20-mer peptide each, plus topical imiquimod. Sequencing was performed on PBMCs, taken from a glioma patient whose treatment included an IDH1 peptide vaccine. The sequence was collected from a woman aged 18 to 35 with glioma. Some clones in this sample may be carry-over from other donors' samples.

The CDR3: CASSVTGGHEQYF. The CDR3 DNA is TGTGCCAGCAGCGTGACAGGGGGACACGAGCAGTACTTC. The chain is built from TRBV9 and TRBJ2-7; TRBD1 matches 9 bases. V was clipped by 2 bases and J by 5 bases; unmatched bases: 2. The germline V gene has CDR1 SGDLS and CDR2 YYNGEE. CDR3 length: 13 amino acids.